This entry concerns a single T cell receptor (beta chain). Antigen: not known. These data are taken from a study of T cell responses to AZD1222 COVID-19 vaccine. Study-wide points: Unmutated variant regions are reportedly targeted by nearly half of spike-specific TCRs.

Germline V gene data show CDR1 as SGHRS and CDR2 as YFSETQ. Trimming at V came to 10 bases and at J to 5 bases, leaving 5 bases not matched to a gene. The CDR3 has 11 amino acids. Assay: immunoSEQ multiplex PCR; the TCRdb copy retains only in-frame clones and omits some. The data hold roughly 140,000 clones, with just over 90% observed a single time. The TCR sequence derives from an adult in good health. The rearrangement uses TRBV5-1 and TRBJ1-2; 7 bases line up with TRBD1. Sequencing was performed on peripheral blood, taken on day 0 of AZD1222 vaccination. The CDR3 protein is CAGDREYGYTF. The CDR3 DNA reads as TGCGCCGGCGACAGGGAATATGGCTACACCTTC.